Below, 13 T cell receptor beta chains from the same sample are listed, as sequenced in a study of CXCR3-negative and CXCR3-positive naive CD8 T cells. Each TRB cDNA library was prepared by 5' RACE (with UMI labels). Following a re-call of the 5' RACE reads, TCRdb has one entry per CDR3 protein and lacks DNA. The listing records tens of thousands of distinct CDR3 sequences. What was sequenced was naive CXCR3- CD8+ T cells from blood. Subset denoted: CD45RO-CCR7+CD27+CD95- naive CD8+ T cells lacking CXCR3 (TNR3-). The origin of the receptors is a human donor in good health. Some clones in this sample may be carry-over from other donors' samples.

The chain has TRBV6-6 and TRBJ2-3; TCRdb outputs TRBD1, but without DNA this stays unchecked. Germline V CDR1 and CDR2: MNHNY, SVGAGI (reference sequence). This CDR3 spans 16 amino acids. The CDR3 loop is CASRLDRGPHMDTQYF.

The V and J genes are TRBV5-1 and TRBJ2-3; the D call of TRBD2 rests on TCRdb alone, since no DNA is present to check it. Germline V gene lookup returns CDR1 SGHRS and CDR2 YFSETQ. CDR3 length equals 14 residues. The CDR3 sequence is CASSVQRSTDTQYF.

This chain links TRBV19 with TRBJ1-1. Germline loops: CDR1 LNHDA, CDR2 SQIVND (reference sequence). This CDR3 is 13 amino acids long. The chain's CDR3 is CASKLEMNTEAFF.

The chain links TRBV3-1 to TRBJ2-7. Germline V gene lookup returns CDR1 LGHDT and CDR2 YNNKEL (reference sequence). This CDR3 region has 14 residues. This CDR3 reads CASSQTETFYEQYF.

This chain uses TRBV2 with TRBJ1-2. CDR1 and CDR2 (germline): SNHLY, FYNNEI. The CDR3 totals 16 residues. The CDR3 loop reads CASDVGKRGLNYGYTF. Drawing the rest from reference TRBV2 and TRBJ1-2, the complete variable domain is EPEVTQTPSHQVTQMGQEVILRCVPISNHLYFYWYRQILGQKVEFLVSFYNNEISEKSEIFDDQFSVERPDGSNFTLKIRSTKLEDSAMYFCASDVGKRGLNYGYTFGSGTRLTVV.

The V call is TRBV28, the J call TRBJ2-5; absent DNA, TCRdb's TRBD1 call cannot be checked. The CDR3 is 14 residues long. CDR1 and CDR2 from the germline V gene are MDHEN and SYDVKM. CDR3 sequence: CASSPSWGAPTQYF.

The genes are TRBV12-3 or TRBV12-4 and TRBJ2-7; TCRdb gives TRBD1 as the D gene, but with no DNA this cannot be confirmed. This CDR3 comprises 13 residues. The CDR3 loop is CASTPLWGKEQYF.

The rearrangement links TRBV29-1 to TRBJ2-7; no DNA is available, so the TRBD2 call from TCRdb remains unchecked. The CDR3 has 13 residues. CDR1 SQVTM and CDR2 ANQGSEA come from the germline V gene. The CDR3 sequence is CSVWTSGNYEQYF.

The chain has TRBV2 and TRBJ2-7; TCRdb's assignment of TRBD1 cannot be checked, as there is no DNA. The length of the CDR3 is 17 residues. Germline CDR1 and CDR2: SNHLY and FYNNEI. CDR3 residues: CASSEDGGTGSVHEQYF.

This chain joins TRBV12-3 or TRBV12-4 and TRBJ1-2. The CDR3 sequence is 12 residues long. The CDR3 sequence is CASSGGDYGYTF.

V is TRBV7-9 and J is TRBJ1-2. Germline CDR1 reads SEHNR; CDR2 reads FQNEAQ (reference sequence). This CDR3 region has 12 residues. The CDR3: CASSLAGSGYTF.

V is TRBV11-2 and J is TRBJ2-1; TCRdb's D call, TRBD1, is unchecked because there is no DNA. Germline V gene sequence: CDR1 SGHAT, CDR2 FQNNGV. This CDR3 is 15 amino acids long. CDR3 protein: CASSSPGPTAGEQFF.

The chain employs TRBV3-1 and TRBJ2-3; lacking DNA, the TRBD2 call made by TCRdb goes unchecked. The CDR3 extends over 17 amino acids. Germline assignment: CDR1 LGHDT and CDR2 YNNKEL (reference sequence). The chain's CDR3 is CASSQDASGGATDTQYF.